A selection of T cell receptor beta chains follows, all from one sample in a study of human T cells and chemical hapten exposure. TCRdb passed the RACE reads through MiXCR, listing each CDR3 protein once. The data show fewer than 200,000 distinct CDR3 sequences, about 31% seen once. The source was whole blood, collected in connection with sensitization to the hapten diphenylcyclopropenone (DPC). These receptors came from a woman between 25 and 40 years old with alopecia areata. Some clones in this sample may be carry-over from other donors' samples. The CDR3 runs from the conserved cysteine through the conserved F or W. The D gene is left open where the match is weak. Not all rows give a size; the values are once, few, many and, for expanded clones, a class.

DNA	CDR3	size	V	J	D
TGTGCCATCAGCTCAACAGGGGGCGAGCCCTACGAGCAGTACTTC	CAISSTGGEPYEQYF	few	TRBV10-3	TRBJ2-7	TRBD1
TGCGCCAGCGCCCCGGATCCTAGCACAGATACGCAGTATTTT	CASAPDPSTDTQYF	-	TRBV4-1	TRBJ2-3	-
TGTGCCAGCAGTTCTCGATCCGGCGGCAGGGTATCGACCCAGTACTTC	CASSSRSGGRVSTQYF	few	TRBV27	TRBJ2-5	-
TGCGCCAGCAGCCAAGCCGCTGGGGCCAGCTCCTACAATGAGCAGTTCTTC	CASSQAAGASSYNEQFF	-	TRBV4-3	TRBJ2-1	-
TGCGCCAGCAGCTTGGAGGGGGTGCGAGGTGAAGCTTTCTTT	CASSLEGVRGEAFF	-	TRBV5-1	TRBJ1-1	-
TGTGCCAGCAGTCCTCTTGGACTAGCGGGAGGTAAATATGAGCAGTTCTTC	CASSPLGLAGGKYEQFF	few	TRBV25-1	TRBJ2-1	TRBD2
TGTGCCAGCAGTCGACAGCTTAATCAGCCCCAGCATTTT	CASSRQLNQPQHF	few	TRBV3-1	TRBJ1-5	-
TGTGCCAGCATACCGAGGGGGTCCTATAATTCACCCCTCCACTTT	CASIPRGSYNSPLHF	few	TRBV28	TRBJ1-6	-
TGTGCCAGCAGTTACCCGGCCACCGGGGAGCTGTTTTTT	CASSYPATGELFF	few	TRBV27	TRBJ2-2	-
TGTGCCAGCAGTTTACTGGGATCTTTCACAGATACGCAGTATTTT	CASSLLGSFTDTQYF	few	TRBV27	TRBJ2-3	-
TGCGCCAGCAGCGCGGTTTATGGGTCCGGATACGAGCAGTACTTC	CASSAVYGSGYEQYF	few	TRBV4-3	TRBJ2-7	-
TGTGCCAGCGACTCGAAAGGGACTTCCTACGAGCAGTACTTC	CASDSKGTSYEQYF	-	TRBV2	TRBJ2-7	-
TGCAGCGCCTCTCGAGGGTTTAAAAACACCATATATTTT	CSASRGFKNTIYF	few	TRBV29-1	TRBJ1-3	-
TGCAGCGTTGAAAGGGGGTCAGATACGCAGTATTTT	CSVERGSDTQYF	few	TRBV29-1	TRBJ2-3	-
TGTGCCAGCAGCGTAGGCTGGAGCAACACTGAAGCTTTCTTT	CASSVGWSNTEAFF	few	TRBV9	TRBJ1-1	-
TGCGCCAGCAGCCAACAGCCTGGACAAGTTAATGAAAAACTGTTTTTT	CASSQQPGQVNEKLFF	-	TRBV5-1	TRBJ1-4	-
TGTGCCAGCAGCGCGGACAGGAGCTCCTACAATGAGCAGTTCTTC	CASSADRSSYNEQFF	few	TRBV7-8	TRBJ2-1	TRBD1
TGTGCCAGCAGTCGACAGGACTCTTCGGATGAGCAGTTCTTC	CASSRQDSSDEQFF	many	TRBV9	TRBJ2-1	-
TGTGCCAGCACCGAGATGGGCGGAGAGACCCAGTACTTC	CASTEMGGETQYF	few	TRBV7-9	TRBJ2-5	-
TGTGCCAGCAGCCCAGGAGAGGCTATACCGCAGTATTTT	CASSPGEAIPQYF	-	TRBV7-2	TRBJ2-3	-
TGCAGTGCTAGTAGGGGGACAGGCTATAATTCACCCCTCCACTTT	CSASRGTGYNSPLHF	-	TRBV20-1	TRBJ1-6	TRBD1
TGTGCCAGCCGCTTTCCGCCGGGACCTGAAGCTTTCTTT	CASRFPPGPEAFF	few	TRBV11-2	TRBJ1-1	-
TGTGCCAGCAGCCCGGGACAGAACAATGAGCAGTTCTTC	CASSPGQNNEQFF	few	TRBV6-2/TRBV6-3	TRBJ2-1	TRBD1
TGTGCCAGCAGGCCTACTACAGGGGGGAATTCACCCCTCCACTTT	CASRPTTGGNSPLHF	-	TRBV28	TRBJ1-6	TRBD1
TGTGCCAGCAGGACAGGGGAGAACACCGGGGAGCTGTTTTTT	CASRTGENTGELFF	few	TRBV28	TRBJ2-2	TRBD1
TGTGCCAGCACCAAACAGGGGGCTGGGAATCAGACCCAGCATTTT	CASTKQGAGNQTQHF	-	TRBV28	TRBJ1-5	TRBD1
TGTGCCGCATTGAGTGGAAACACCATATATTTT	CAALSGNTIYF	-	TRBV6-5	TRBJ1-3	-
TGTGCCTCCAGCTCGACAGGGCGACTTGGCTACACCTTC	CASSSTGRLGYTF	few	TRBV12-3/TRBV12-4	TRBJ1-2	TRBD1
TGTGCCAGCAGCGTAGTGGCCGAAGGGAGGCCTAGCACAGATACGCAGTATTTT	CASSVVAEGRPSTDTQYF	-	TRBV9	TRBJ2-3	-
TGCAGCGTTGTTCCCCTCGCTAGCGGGAGGGCAGCAGATACGCAGTATTTT	CSVVPLASGRAADTQYF	-	TRBV29-1	TRBJ2-3	TRBD2
TGCAGTGCTAGGCGACAGGGGGCCATTGACGGAGCTTTCTTT	CSARRQGAIDGAFF	-	TRBV20-1	TRBJ1-1	TRBD1
TGCGCCAGCAGCCAAGATTTAGGGGGGAGCAATCAGCCCCAGCATTTT	CASSQDLGGSNQPQHF	few	TRBV4-3	TRBJ1-5	-
TGTGCCAGCAGTTACATTATAGCGGGAGGAGCTGAGCAGTTCTTC	CASSYIIAGGAEQFF	-	TRBV6-2/TRBV6-3	TRBJ2-1	TRBD2
TGTGCCAGCAGGAGGGGGGGGGCGACGGATGGAAACACCATATATTTT	CASRRGGATDGNTIYF	-	TRBV28	TRBJ1-3	-
TGTGCCAGCAGCTCGGGGGCCTCTGGAAACACCATATATTTT	CASSSGASGNTIYF	-	TRBV12-3/TRBV12-4	TRBJ1-3	-